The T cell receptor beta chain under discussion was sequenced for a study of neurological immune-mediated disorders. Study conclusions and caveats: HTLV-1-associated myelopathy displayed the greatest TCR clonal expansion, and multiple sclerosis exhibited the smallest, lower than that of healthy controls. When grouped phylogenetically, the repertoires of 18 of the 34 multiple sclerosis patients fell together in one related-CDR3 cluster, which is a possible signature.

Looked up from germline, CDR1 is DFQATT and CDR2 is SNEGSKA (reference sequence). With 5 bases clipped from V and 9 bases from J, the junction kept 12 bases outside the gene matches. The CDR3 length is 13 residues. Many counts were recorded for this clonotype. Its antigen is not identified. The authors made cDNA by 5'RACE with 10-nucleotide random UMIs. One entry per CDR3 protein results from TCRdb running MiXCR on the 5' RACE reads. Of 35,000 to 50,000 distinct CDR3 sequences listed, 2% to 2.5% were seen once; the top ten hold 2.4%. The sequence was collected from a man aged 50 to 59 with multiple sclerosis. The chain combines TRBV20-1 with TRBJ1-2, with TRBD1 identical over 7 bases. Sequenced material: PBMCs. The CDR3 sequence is CSADRPRDSSYTF. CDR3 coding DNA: TGCAGTGCTGATAGACCGCGGGACAGTAGCTACACCTTC.